The 4 T cell receptor beta chains in this list originate from one sample, sequenced in a study of blood T cell repertoires in COVID-19. TCRdb's copy holds only in-frame clones and misses some; the assay was immunoSEQ multiplex PCR. The sample has roughly 250,000 clones, 75% to 95% seen once; the top ten hold 1.5% to 2%. Sequenced: PBMCs or T cells enriched from blood (not recorded which). These receptors were obtained from a woman aged 18-30 years who had recovered from COVID-19.

The chain combines TRBV7-3 with TRBJ2-1; TRBD1 matches 11 bases. V shed 0 bases and J 6 bases; nucleotides not matched to a gene: 7. The germline gives CDR1 SGHTA, CDR2 FQGTGA. This CDR3 region has 17 residues. The CDR3: CASSLTNRDRGTNEQFF. Written as DNA, the CDR3 is TGTGCCAGCAGCTTAACTAACCGGGACAGGGGGACCAATGAGCAGTTCTTC.

As concerns this clone: This specimen includes other DNA sequences encoding the same CDR3. The chain combines TRBV7-8 with TRBJ1-3; no firm D call. Germline V gives CDR1 SGHVS, CDR2 FQNEAQ. This CDR3 is 12 amino acids long. Deletions cut 5 bases from V and 7 bases from J, with 9 bases between. DNA of the CDR3: TGTGCCAGCAGCCCCTCCGGGAACACCATATATTTT. The encoded protein is CASSPSGNTIYF. The full variable domain, with the rest looked up from reference TRBV7-8 and TRBJ1-3, is GAGVSQSPRYKVAKRGQDVALRCDPISGHVSLFWYQQALGQGPEFLTYFQNEAQLDKSGLPSDRFFAERPEGSVSTLKIQRTQQEDSAVYLCASSPSGNTIYFGEGSWLTVV.

With regard to this clone: The same CDR3 arises from other DNA sequences in this sample as well. The CDR3, as DNA: TGTGCCAGCAGCGTAGGCCAGGGAAGCAATCAGCCCCAGCATTTT. Translated, it gives CASSVGQGSNQPQHF. The rearrangement uses TRBV9 and TRBJ1-5; a possible D gene is TRBD1 (5 bases). V was cut by 0 bases and J by 1 base, with 8 bases left in between. Germline V gene lookup returns CDR1 SGDLS and CDR2 YYNGEE. The CDR3 consists of 15 residues.

This chain uses TRBV6-2 or TRBV6-3 with TRBJ1-6; 11 nucleotides line up with TRBD1. Per germline, CDR1 MNHEY and CDR2 SVGEGT. The V gene end was trimmed by 0 bases and the J gene end by 8 bases; junction bases not matched to a gene: 3. CDR3 length: 16 amino acids. The CDR3, as DNA: TGTGCCAGCAGTTACTCGGGGACAGGGGGATATTCACCCCTCCACTTT. Protein product: CASSYSGTGGYSPLHF.